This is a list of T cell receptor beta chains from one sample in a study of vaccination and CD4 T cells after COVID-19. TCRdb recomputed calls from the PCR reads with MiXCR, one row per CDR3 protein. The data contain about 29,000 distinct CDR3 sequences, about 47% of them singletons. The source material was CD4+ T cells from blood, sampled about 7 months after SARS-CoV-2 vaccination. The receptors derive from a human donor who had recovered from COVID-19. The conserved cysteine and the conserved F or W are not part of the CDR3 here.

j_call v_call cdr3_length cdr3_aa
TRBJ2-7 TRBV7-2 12 ASGSAGGLYEQY
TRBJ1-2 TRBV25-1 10 ASSPGSAGYT
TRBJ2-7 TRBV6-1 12 ASSQGTVSYEQY
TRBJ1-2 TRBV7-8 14 ASSSVPRGATYGYT
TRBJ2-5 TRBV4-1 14 ASSQVLASPRETQY
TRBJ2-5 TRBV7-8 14 ASSLGDSKPSETQY
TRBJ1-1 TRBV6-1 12 ASMTVGEATEAF
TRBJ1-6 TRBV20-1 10 SARRTNSPLH
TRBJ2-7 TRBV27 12 ASSQQGTVYEQY
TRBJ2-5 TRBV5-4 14 ASSPRTSGTQETQY
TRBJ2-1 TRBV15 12 ATSRDPIYNEQF
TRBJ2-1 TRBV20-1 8 SARRNEQF
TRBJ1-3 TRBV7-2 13 ASSQTGGTGNTIY
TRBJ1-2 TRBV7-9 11 ASSPARVYGYT
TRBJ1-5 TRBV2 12 ASSAGNLLQPQH
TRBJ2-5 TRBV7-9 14 ASSPQVLRTEETQY
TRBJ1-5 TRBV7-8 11 ASSRGGNQPQH
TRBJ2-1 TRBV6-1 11 ASTGLAGGEQF
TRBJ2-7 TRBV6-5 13 ASSYVSGEGSEQY
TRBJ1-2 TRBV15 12 ATSRDTTNYGYT
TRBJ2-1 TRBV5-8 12 ASSPGQGANEQF
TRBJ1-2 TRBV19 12 ASSGTGGPYGYT
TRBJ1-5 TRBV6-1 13 ASSEPRYSNQPQH
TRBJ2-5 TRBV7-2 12 ASSPRRQRETQY
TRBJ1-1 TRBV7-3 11 ASSLQLNTEAF
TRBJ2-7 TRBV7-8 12 ASSFTTAGYEQY
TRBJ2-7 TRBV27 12 ASSLSTGGSEQY
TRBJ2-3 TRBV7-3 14 ASSLRWSQSTDTQY
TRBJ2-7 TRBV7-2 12 ASRASGASYEQY
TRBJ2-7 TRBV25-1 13 ASSAGNRGDYEQY
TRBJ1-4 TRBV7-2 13 ASSLVARVNEKLF
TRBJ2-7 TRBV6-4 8 ARLTYEQY
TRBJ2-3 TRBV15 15 ATSRIRGGGGTDTQY
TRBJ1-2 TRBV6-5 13 ASSYTPGESNGYT
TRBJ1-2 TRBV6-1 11 ASRQAKLYGYT
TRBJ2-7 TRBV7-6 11 ASSGGDSYEQY
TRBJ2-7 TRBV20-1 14 SARGSDRREVYEQY
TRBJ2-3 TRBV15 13 ATSSQGGGADTQY
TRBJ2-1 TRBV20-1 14 SARGLAGNSYNEQF
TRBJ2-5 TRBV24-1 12 ATSDRTGEETQY
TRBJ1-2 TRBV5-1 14 ASRLSGVRVANGYT
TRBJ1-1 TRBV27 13 ASSFLGQGNTEAF
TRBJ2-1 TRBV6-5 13 ASSSQSSSYNEQF
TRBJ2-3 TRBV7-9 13 ASSFNYLTTDTQY
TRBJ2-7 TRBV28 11 ASNAAQRYEQY
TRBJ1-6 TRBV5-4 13 ASSLSTGVDSPLH